A single sample is the source of the 15 T cell receptor beta chains below, sequenced in a study of CD8 T cells in ankylosing spondylitis. Whole-study results and caveats: There was a TCR beta motif, made of several highly homologous variants, that appeared characteristic of ankylosing spondylitis blood.

These receptors' targets are unknown. TCRdb used MiXCR to reprocess the 5' RACE reads, holding one entry per CDR3 protein. This table has around 390,000 distinct CDR3 sequences, about a fifth appearing once. The sequencing sample was made of blood, either unsorted or a sorted T cell fraction (not recorded which). The source of these receptors is a male donor with ankylosing spondylitis.

This clonotype has more than one count but fewer than ten. This chain connects TRBV3-1 to TRBJ1-4; D gene uncertain. Trimming took 0 bases from V and 0 from J, leaving 8 bases between them. The germline V gene encodes CDR1 LGHDT and CDR2 YNNKEL (reference sequence). This CDR3 contains 16 residues. The CDR3 sequence is CASSQEEGATNEKLFF. The CDR3 DNA sequence: TGTGCCAGCAGCCAAGAAGAAGGAGCAACTAATGAAAAACTGTTTTTT.

The CDR3 bases are TGTGCCAGCAGTTTAGTCTGGGAGCGGGAAAACAATGAGCAGTTCTTC. This sequence encodes CASSLVWERENNEQFF. J is TRBJ2-1 and V is TRBV28; 7 bases match TRBD2. The CDR3 consists of 16 residues. The V gene's germline CDR1 is MDHEN and CDR2 SYDVKM. J gave up 5 bases and V 2 bases, and 9 bases lay outside the gene matches. The variable domain in full, with the rest retrieved from reference TRBV28 and TRBJ2-1, is DVKVTQSSRYLVKRTGEKVFLECVQDMDHENMFWYRQDPGLGLRLIYFSYDVKMKEKGDIPEGYSVSREKKERFSLILESASTNQTSMYLCASSLVWERENNEQFFGPGTRLTVL.

The chain links TRBV11-2 to TRBJ2-4; the match to TRBD1 covers 8 bases. V was pared by 5 bases and J by 6 bases, with 12 bases of the junction left unmatched. There are 16 residues in the CDR3. Germline assignment: CDR1 SGHAT and CDR2 FQNNGV. CDR3 in amino acids: CASSPTGGAVVNIQYF. CDR3 in DNA: TGTGCCAGCAGCCCCACAGGGGGAGCGGTGGTAAACATTCAGTACTTC.

This clonotype was observed a few times. The chain joins TRBV7-2 to TRBJ1-1; D call uncertain. The germline CDR1 and CDR2 sequences are SGHTA and FQGNSA. The CDR3 consists of 12 residues. The V end was cut by 5 bases, the J end by 11 bases, with 15 bases between. CDR3 loop: CASSLSVGLAFF. CDR3 nucleotides: TGTGCCAGCAGCCTATCCGTAGGATTGGCTTTCTTT.

This clonotype was recorded at least ten times. The rearrangement joins TRBV12-3 or TRBV12-4 to TRBJ2-2; perhaps TRBD2 as D (5 bases). V dropped 2 bases and J dropped 4 bases, with 5 bases sitting between them. The CDR3 totals 13 residues. The CDR3 loop is CASSLRGTGELFF. The CDR3 DNA reads TGTGCCAGCAGTTTACGGGGCACCGGGGAGCTGTTTTTT.

The chain carries TRBV4-1 and TRBJ2-3; 10 nucleotides agree with TRBD1. J gave up 3 bases and V 0 bases, and 3 bases lay outside the gene matches. There are 16 residues in the CDR3. Germline assignment: CDR1 MGHRA and CDR2 YSYEKL. CDR3 DNA sequence: TGCGCCAGCAGCCAAGATGACAGGGGGCTTACAGATACGCAGTATTTT. Translation gives CASSQDDRGLTDTQYF.

The gene calls are TRBV7-6 and TRBJ2-1, with D unresolved. This CDR3 has 16 residues. V lost 1 base and J 2 bases, leaving 12 bases between the germline ends. Germline V CDR1 and CDR2: SGHVS, FNYEAQ. CDR3 protein: CASSLGVWRTYNEQFF. The CDR3 DNA follows: TGTGCCAGCAGCTTAGGGGTCTGGCGAACCTACAATGAGCAGTTCTTC.

The V gene is TRBV30, the J gene TRBJ1-2; D is possibly TRBD1 (5 bases). Germline V lookup: CDR1 GTSNPN, CDR2 SVGIG (reference sequence). CDR3 size: 13 residues. V was pared by 4 bases and J by 7 bases, with 16 bases between. DNA of the CDR3: TGTGCCTGGACCCCCCCCCAGGGAGGTGGCTACACCTTC. Translating gives CAWTPPQGGGYTF.

The sample holds a few counts of this clonotype. The V and J genes are TRBV5-6 and TRBJ1-5; perhaps TRBD1 as D (6 bases). V lost 4 bases to trimming and J lost 9 bases, with 14 bases between them. The CDR3 runs to 13 residues. The germline V gene encodes CDR1 SGHDT and CDR2 YYEEEE. CDR3 sequence reads: CASSRGGPWPQHF. CDR3 DNA sequence: TGTGCCAGCAGCCGGGGGGGCCCATGGCCCCAGCATTTT.

The V gene is TRBV7-3, the J gene TRBJ2-3; D is unclear. Trimming shortened V by 5 bases and J by 0 bases, and 12 bases separated the two germline ends. This CDR3 has 15 amino acids. Germline values: CDR1 SGHTA, CDR2 FQGTGA. The CDR3 loop reads CASSPEWASTDTQYF. CDR3 bases: TGTGCCAGCAGCCCGGAATGGGCTAGCACAGATACGCAGTATTTT.

This chain connects TRBV20-1 to TRBJ2-7; D call uncertain. CDR1 is DFQATT and CDR2 is SNEGSKA in the germline V gene (reference sequence). This CDR3 contains 12 residues. V was shortened by 3 bases and J by 5 bases, with 11 bases between the two germline ends. CDR3 sequence (DNA): TGCAGTGCTAGCCTAAGCGACCACGAGCAGTACTTC. Translation: CSASLSDHEQYF.

The sample holds many counts of this clonotype. J is TRBJ1-3 and V is TRBV7-2, with D possibly being TRBD1 (5 bases). The CDR3 covers 17 residues. V was trimmed by 1 base and J by 0 bases, leaving 13 bases between them. The germline V gene has CDR1 SGHTA and CDR2 FQGNSA. CDR3 sequence (DNA): TGTGCCAGCAGCTTAGTAGGAGGAACAGGCTCTGGAAACACCATATATTTT. The encoded protein is CASSLVGGTGSGNTIYF.

This clonotype was counted a few times. The gene calls are TRBV11-1 and TRBJ1-4; 7 positions match TRBD1. CDR3 length: 15 residues. Germline V gene data show CDR1 as SGHAT and CDR2 as FQDESV (reference sequence). The V segment lost 0 bases and the J segment 8 bases; nucleotides outside the gene matches: 6. CDR3 coding DNA: TGTGCCAGCAGCTTAGCCTCCGGGACAGTCGAAAAACTGTTTTTT. It translates to CASSLASGTVEKLFF.

This chain uses TRBV19 with TRBJ1-5; tentative D call: TRBD1 (5 bases). The CDR3 runs to 14 residues. With 6 bases removed from V and 7 bases from J, the gap between germline ends came to 16 bases. Germline CDR1 reads LNHDA; CDR2 reads SQIVND (reference sequence). The CDR3 bases are TGTGCCAGTAGCTTCAGGGAATTCCGGCAGCCCCAGCATTTT. It is translated as CASSFREFRQPQHF.

This clonotype was observed a handful of times. V and J are TRBV6-5 and TRBJ2-7; TRBD2 matches 11 bases. This CDR3 has 16 residues. With V trimmed by 0 bases and J by 3 bases, 4 bases remained unmatched. Germline loops: CDR1 MNHEY, CDR2 SVGAGI. This chain's CDR3 is CASSYSGLAVNYEQYF. CDR3 bases: TGTGCCAGCAGTTACTCGGGACTAGCGGTAAACTACGAGCAGTACTTC.